This paragraph reports one TCR beta chain. Without a recorded count, this clonotype is taken to be medium-sized (0.01 to 0.1%) from its frequency. Its antigen is unknown. The data were taken from a study of T cell clusters in autoimmune cytopenias (dated by TCRdb to between 2019 and 2020). A note on the overall study: Per sample, TRB sequencing gave a median depth of around 53,000 reads and a median of about 2,300 distinct TRB clonotypes. Peripheral blood TRB and IGH repertoires were sequenced in autoimmune cytopenia patients at active disease and during treatment follow-up, alongside healthy, CLL and autoimmune hepatitis controls. The study was designed to test whether a disease-specific immune repertoire signature usable as a blood-based biomarker is carried by autoimmune cytopenia patients.

Here is what the overall study found, with its caveats: TRB repertoire shifts, with less even repertoires in secondary cytopenia and CLL, mostly reflected lymphoma bias rather than autoimmunity. A lack of physiological T cell clusters in primary autoimmune cytopenia patients was suggested by GLIPH, as 51 clusters were found to be exclusive to healthy donors versus about 16 exclusive to patients. Almost three-fold more exclusive TRB clusters were observed in healthy donors than in active autoimmune hepatitis patients, consistent with an autoimmunity-wide signature. In the comparison of secondary cytopenia with CLL, no cluster-lack signature showed up, apparently because the dominant lymphoma-associated repertoire masked the signature. The T cell clusters were defined only in silico, and the functional role of the clusters was left to be validated experimentally.

To amplify TRB rearrangements, a touch-down multiplex PCR protocol was run with the TRB-A and TRB-B primer pools combined in a single tube. Two consecutive PCR reactions with Phusion HS II polymerase added Illumina adapters and sample indices to the amplicons. Amplicons were gel-purified with the NucleoSpin Gel and PCR Clean-up kit, then quantified by Qubit and quality-checked on an Agilent 2100 Bioanalyzer. Libraries were sequenced on an Illumina MiSeq using 600-cycle, single-indexed, paired-end runs. As for the authors' bioinformatics: Alignment and assembly of TRB reads were performed with MiXCR version 2.1.12 and the default MiXCR reference library. A clone was defined by each unique CDR3 nucleotide sequence, and the analysis included only productive sequences with two or more reads. Repertoire diversity was assessed with alpha-parameterized diversity profiles (alpha 0 to 5), including the Shannon (alpha 1) and Simpson (alpha 2) indices, which were computed with an R script. Combinatorial TRB VJ usage was computed with the tcR package and compared between cohorts by principal component analysis with ade4. GLIPH clustering of TCRbeta CDR3s was carried out on cohort pairs matched by age and read depth, and cluster frequencies were compared by Wilcoxon test. Following TCRdb reprocessing, every CDR3 protein sequence forms one entry, and DNA is not provided. These V and J calls derive from TCRdb rather than the authors' analysis. The data table for this sample lists 13,000 to 15,000 distinct CDR3 sequences. 2% to 2.5% of the sample goes to the ten largest clones.

Spanning cysteine to phenylalanine, the CDR3 consists of 11 amino acids. No DNA is given. The germline V gene (reference sequence) sets CDR1 to GTSNPN and CDR2 to SVGIG. Each sample's TRB amplification started from around 230 ng of peripheral blood genomic DNA, which corresponds to approximately 36,000 genome equivalents. Source material: peripheral blood. The chain is made from TRBV30 and TRBJ1-1; TCRdb lists TRBD1, though no DNA is available to test this call. This sequence originates from a human donor with an autoimmune cytopenia or autoimmune hepatitis (not recorded which). The CDR3 loop reads CAWSEGAEAFF.